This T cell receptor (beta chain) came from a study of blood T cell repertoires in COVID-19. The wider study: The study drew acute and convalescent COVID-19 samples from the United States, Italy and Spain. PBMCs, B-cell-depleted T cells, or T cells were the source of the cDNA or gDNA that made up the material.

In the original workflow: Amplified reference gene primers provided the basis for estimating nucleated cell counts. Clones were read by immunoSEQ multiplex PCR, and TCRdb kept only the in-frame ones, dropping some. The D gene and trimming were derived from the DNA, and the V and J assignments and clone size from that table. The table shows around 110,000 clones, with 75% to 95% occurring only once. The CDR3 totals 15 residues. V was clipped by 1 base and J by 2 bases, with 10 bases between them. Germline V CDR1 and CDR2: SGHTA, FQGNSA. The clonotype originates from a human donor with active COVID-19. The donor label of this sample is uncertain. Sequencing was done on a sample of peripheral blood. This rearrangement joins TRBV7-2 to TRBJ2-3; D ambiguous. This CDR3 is CASSLVATTTDTQYF. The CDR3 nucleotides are TGTGCCAGCAGCTTAGTGGCAACAACCACAGATACGCAGTATTTT.